This T cell receptor beta chain was profiled in a study of control samples from healthy donors and cancer patients. In germline, CDR1 is KGHSY, CDR2 FQNENV. This CDR3 is built from 17 residues. V shed 4 bases, J shed 3 bases, and the junction held 12 bases outside the gene matches. Profiling relied on immunoSEQ multiplex PCR, and the TCRdb table lists in-frame clones only, not all of them. Of tens of thousands of clones in the sample, around four fifths were seen once. The sequence came from a middle-aged man in good health. Source material: blood. The genes are TRBV16 and TRBJ2-1; 7 bases match TRBD2. In DNA, the CDR3 is TGTGCCAGCAGCCCCCGGTGGGCGGGAGCCTTCTACAATGAGCAGTTCTTC. Translated, it gives CASSPRWAGAFYNEQFF.